The present T cell receptor (beta chain) was sequenced within a study of cytomegalovirus exposure and HLA in healthy donors. Study-level results: Some TCR beta chains (more than 150 of them) were listed as cytomegalovirus-associated.

This table comes from immunoSEQ multiplex PCR, and its TCRdb copy is limited to in-frame clones, with some not included. Here the sample spans roughly 140,000 clones, around nine tenths being singletons. Details on this clone: The antigen is unknown.

The sequencing input was PBMCs. This sequence originates from a young man in good health and CMV-seropositive.

The CDR3, as DNA: TGTGCCAGCAGTTTGGGACAGTCCTATGGCTACACCTTC. It specifies CASSLGQSYGYTF. The rearrangement uses TRBV27 and TRBJ1-2; 7 bases are shared with TRBD1. Trimming took 3 bases from V and 4 from J; bases not matched to a gene: 2. Germline lookup yields CDR1 MNHEY and CDR2 SMNVEV (reference sequence). This CDR3 contains 13 residues.